The text below deals with one T cell receptor beta chain. Its antigen is undetermined. This entry comes from a study of T cells in localized non-small cell lung cancer. The study's findings and limits: Heterogeneity remains possible, as sequencing covered one tumor region only. Uninvolved adjacent lung showed peak T cell clonality, exceeding tumor.

The protocol was immunoSEQ multiplex PCR, while the TCRdb copy is restricted to in-frame clones and leaves out a portion. This sample carries fewer than 20,000 clones, 87% of them seen once, and the ten largest clones take 27%. CDR1 and CDR2 from the germline V gene are KGHSH and LQKENI. The ends lost 5 bases at V and 4 bases at J; junction bases unmatched: 18. The CDR3 sequence is 18 residues long. The sequencing here drew on peripheral blood mononuclear cells, taken before any cancer treatment. The genes are TRBV18 and TRBJ2-7; 9 bases are shared with TRBD2. This TCR derives from an older male donor with stage II lung adenocarcinoma. CDR3 loop: CASSTAGIAGAGSYEQYF. In DNA form, the CDR3 reads TGTGCCAGCTCAACCGCGGGAATAGCGGGAGCGGGCTCATACGAGCAGTACTTC.